The 27 T cell receptor beta chains reported below all come from one sample, sequenced in a study of shared clonotypes between healthy human individuals. Produced via immunoSEQ multiplex PCR; TCRdb's table is partial and in-frame only. Of about 560,000 clones listed, around three quarters are singletons. The sequencing sample was made of PBMCs. Receptors originate from a woman aged 40 to 50 in good health. Some clones in this sample may be carry-over from other donors' samples.

With respect to this clone: The same CDR3 is also encoded by other DNA sequences in this sample. The chain carries TRBV29-1 and TRBJ1-1, with D unresolved. The CDR3 extends over 14 amino acids. In germline, CDR1 is SQVTM, CDR2 ANQGSEA. V shed 1 base and J shed 1 base, with 10 bases lying between them. CDR3 residues: CSVEVGASNTEAFF. The CDR3 bases are TGCAGCGTTGAAGTCGGAGCTTCGAACACTGAAGCTTTCTTT. The whole variable domain, filled in from reference TRBV29-1 and TRBJ1-1, reads SAVISQKPSRDICQRGTSLTIQCQVDSQVTMMFWYRQQPGQSLTLIATANQGSEATYESGFVIDKFPISRPNLTFSTLTVSNMSPEDSSIYLCSVEVGASNTEAFFGQGTRLTVV.

Comments on this clone: Other nucleotide sequences in the sample specify the same CDR3. This chain links TRBV18 with TRBJ1-5; D is unclear. Germline-derived CDR1 and CDR2 are KGHSH and LQKENI. The CDR3 consists of 13 residues. V lost 2 bases, J lost 5 bases, and 7 bases lay in between. The CDR3 spells CASSPGLDQPQHF. The CDR3 DNA sequence: TGTGCCAGCTCACCAGGGTTGGATCAGCCCCAGCATTTT.

The chain uses TRBV5-1 and TRBJ1-5; D may be TRBD1 (5 bases). The CDR3 runs 15 residues. CDR1 SGHRS and CDR2 YFSETQ come from the germline V gene. The V and J ends lost 4 bases and 7 bases respectively, with 18 bases between them. This chain's CDR3 is CASSPEGRERQPQHF. The CDR3, as DNA: TGCGCCAGCAGCCCCGAGGGCAGGGAAAGGCAGCCCCAGCATTTT.

In its sample, this clone was seen many times. The same CDR3 is also encoded by other DNA sequences in this sample. The chain recombines TRBV7-2 with TRBJ2-2; 7 nucleotides match TRBD1. The J segment lost 4 bases and the V segment lost 3 bases, leaving 2 bases of the junction unmatched. The CDR3 has 14 residues. The germline V gene has CDR1 SGHTA and CDR2 FQGNSA. The CDR3 sequence: CASSFNRGTGELFF. The CDR3 nucleotides read TGTGCCAGCAGCTTTAACAGGGGCACCGGGGAGCTGTTTTTT.

V and J are TRBV10-3 and TRBJ2-3; 11 positions agree with TRBD2. The CDR3 extends over 16 amino acids. The V gene end was trimmed by 5 bases and the J gene end by 3 bases; junction bases not matched to a gene: 7. Looked up from germline, CDR1 is ENHRY and CDR2 is SYGVKD. The DNA of the CDR3 is TGTGCCATCAGTCGAGTAGCGGGAGGGGGAACAGATACGCAGTATTTT. Protein: CAISRVAGGGTDTQYF.

Turning to this clone: This sequence may be a read error, since a much larger clone differs from it by one base. The rearrangement links TRBV18 to TRBJ1-1, with 9 bases fitting TRBD1. Per germline, CDR1 KGHSH and CDR2 LQKENI. Trimming removed 4 bases from V and 6 bases from J; junction bases left unmatched: 9. The length of the CDR3 is 15 residues. CDR3 sequence (DNA): TGTGCCAGCTCACAAACAGGGGGCTCGGACGCTGAAGCTTTCTTT. It specifies CASSQTGGSDAEAFF.

V and J are TRBV5-1 and TRBJ2-7; D might be TRBD1 or TRBD2, each matching 5 bases. CDR3 size: 13 residues. Germline lookup yields CDR1 SGHRS and CDR2 YFSETQ. Trimming stripped 0 bases from V and 5 bases from J, with 9 bases between. CDR3 in amino acids: CASSLVRGHEQYF. The DNA of the CDR3 is TGCGCCAGCAGCTTGGTAAGGGGACACGAGCAGTACTTC.

To note about this clone: Just one base apart from a much larger clone, this may be a read error. V and J are TRBV30 and TRBJ2-5; either TRBD1 or TRBD2 may supply D (6 bases each). The ends were cut back, 3 bases at V and 7 bases at J, with 15 bases in the middle. Per the germline V gene, CDR1 is GTSNPN and CDR2 is SVGIG (reference sequence). This CDR3 has 13 residues. DNA of the CDR3: TGTGCCTGGAGCGGGACTCGAGGGGGGACCCAGTACTTC. It specifies CAWSGTRGGTQYF.

As to this clone: This may come from a read error, since a much larger clone is one base off. The identical CDR3 is also encoded by other nucleotide sequences in the sample. The V gene is TRBV5-1, the J gene TRBJ1-1; no firm D call. The length of the CDR3 is 14 residues. Germline CDR1 SGHRS, CDR2 YFSETQ. V was clipped by 0 bases and J by 0 bases, with 6 bases between them. CDR3 DNA: TGCGCCAGCAGCTTGGACAGACTGAACACTGAAGCTTTCTTT. Its translation is CASSLDRLNTEAFF.

Details on this clone: A much larger clone differs by one base, so this may be a read error. This rearrangement joins TRBV7-9 to TRBJ1-5, with D possibly being TRBD1 (5 bases). Trimming shortened V by 2 bases and J by 5 bases, and 13 bases separated the two germline ends. This CDR3 region has 15 residues. Germline V gene lookup returns CDR1 SEHNR and CDR2 FQNEAQ (reference sequence). The CDR3 DNA sequence: TGTGCCAGCAGCTTAAATGGGGGGAGCGATCAGCCCCAGCATTTT. Amino acid sequence: CASSLNGGSDQPQHF.

This rearrangement joins TRBV10-3 to TRBJ2-7; 7 bases line up with TRBD1. The CDR3 covers 12 residues. CDR1 is ENHRY, CDR2 SYGVKD, per germline. The V gene end was trimmed by 6 bases and the J gene end by 7 bases; junction bases not matched to a gene: 6. CDR3 residues: CAISQTGVEQYF. CDR3 DNA sequence: TGTGCCATCAGCCAAACAGGGGTTGAGCAGTACTTC.

The J gene is TRBJ2-1, the V gene TRBV13; 10 positions match TRBD1. The CDR3 has 16 amino acids. CDR1 and CDR2 from the germline V gene are PRHDT and FYEKMQ (reference sequence). J lost 5 bases, V lost 0 bases, and 4 bases had no gene match. CDR3 region: CASSLGIDRGHNEQFF. The CDR3 DNA is TGTGCCAGCAGCTTAGGCATCGACAGGGGGCACAATGAGCAGTTCTTC.

The rearrangement joins TRBV5-6 to TRBJ2-5, with a weak D call TRBD1 (5 bases). Germline CDR1 and CDR2: SGHDT and YYEEEE. The germline V and J ends were trimmed by 3 bases and 4 bases, with 10 bases remaining between them. The CDR3 covers 13 residues. For the CDR3, the DNA is TGTGCCAGCAGCTCGAGACAGCTAGAGACCCAGTACTTC. Its protein product is CASSSRQLETQYF.

The CDR3 DNA is TGTGCCAGCAACAACAGGGGAATCACCAACGAGCAGTACTTC. Protein product: CASNNRGITNEQYF. The V call is TRBV2, the J call TRBJ2-7; 7 nucleotides agree with TRBD1. V was clipped by 7 bases and J by 5 bases; unmatched bases: 11. Per the germline V gene, CDR1 is SNHLY and CDR2 is FYNNEI. The length of the CDR3 is 14 residues.

The chain carries TRBV5-1 and TRBJ1-2; D might be TRBD1 (5 bases). Trimming stripped 0 bases from V and 2 bases from J, with 5 bases between. The CDR3 extends over 13 amino acids. Germline V lookup: CDR1 SGHRS, CDR2 YFSETQ. CDR3 bases: TGCGCCAGCAGCTTGGGACAGAACTATGGCTACACCTTC. It is translated as CASSLGQNYGYTF.

To note about this clone: Within the sample, other DNA sequences also encode this same CDR3. The rearrangement links TRBV2 to TRBJ2-1, with TRBD2 matching over 8 bases. The CDR3 spans 14 residues. The trim removed 3 bases at V and 5 bases at J, leaving 3 bases unmatched. CDR1 SNHLY and CDR2 FYNNEI come from the germline V gene. CDR3 nucleotides: TGTGCCAGCAGTGATGGACTAGCCAACAATGAGCAGTTCTTC. It specifies CASSDGLANNEQFF.

The genes are TRBV6-4 and TRBJ2-5, with 7 bases matching TRBD2. Losses at the gene ends were 0 bases for V and 5 bases for J; bases not matched to a gene: 6. CDR1 and CDR2 from the germline V gene are MRHNA and SNTAGT. CDR3 size: 15 residues. CDR3 amino acids: CASSDSWGGVETQYF. The CDR3 nucleotides are TGTGCCAGCAGTGACTCCTGGGGAGGGGTGGAGACCCAGTACTTC.

The chain links TRBV30 to TRBJ2-7, with 13 bases lining up with TRBD2. The CDR3 runs to 13 residues. Germline CDR1 GTSNPN, CDR2 SVGIG (reference sequence). V was clipped by 8 bases and J by 6 bases; unmatched bases: 7. The CDR3 here is CAARLAGGSEQYF. The CDR3 region has the DNA TGTGCCGCCCGACTAGCGGGAGGTTCCGAGCAGTACTTC.

This chain connects TRBV28 to TRBJ1-5, with a possible D match to TRBD1 (5 bases). Germline V lookup: CDR1 MDHEN, CDR2 SYDVKM. CDR3 size: 14 residues. DNA for the CDR3: TGTGGACTTTCCGGGGGGTCACAGGTCTCCCCCCAGCATTTT. Translating gives CGLSGGSQVSPQHF.

The V and J genes are TRBV7-3 and TRBJ1-1, with a weak D call TRBD1 (5 bases). Trimming took off 2 bases at V and 1 base at J, with 8 bases between the two ends. CDR1 is SGHTA, CDR2 FQGTGA, per germline. The CDR3 loop spans 14 amino acids. The CDR3 is CASSLGAGNTEAFF. CDR3 bases: TGTGCCAGCAGCTTAGGGGCGGGGAACACTGAAGCTTTCTTT.

This clone was counted once. The chain combines TRBV30 with TRBJ2-7, with 7 bases matching TRBD1. V gave up 5 bases and J gave up 2 bases; unmatched junction bases: 3. This CDR3 is 12 amino acids long. Germline CDR1 reads GTSNPN; CDR2 reads SVGIG (reference sequence). CDR3 nucleotide sequence: TGTGCCTGGGACAGGGCCCCCTACGAGCAGTACTTC. Amino acid sequence: CAWDRAPYEQYF.

This clone is medium-sized (0.01 to 0.1%) by share. The same CDR3 is also encoded by other DNA sequences in this sample. The chain joins TRBV28 to TRBJ1-5; 11 nucleotides align to TRBD1. The trim removed 4 bases at V and 6 bases at J, leaving 5 bases unmatched. CDR1 MDHEN and CDR2 SYDVKM come from the germline V gene. This CDR3 contains 15 residues. CDR3: CASSSRTGGIQPQHF. The CDR3, as DNA: TGTGCCAGCAGTTCTCGGACAGGGGGCATTCAGCCCCAGCATTTT.

The V and J genes are TRBV29-1 and TRBJ1-1; unclear D gene. The germline V and J ends were trimmed by 2 bases and 0 bases, with 7 bases remaining between them. CDR1 SQVTM and CDR2 ANQGSEA come from the germline V gene. This CDR3 contains 13 residues. CDR3 protein: CSVEIGVNTEAFF. The CDR3, as DNA: TGCAGCGTTGAAATTGGGGTGAACACTGAAGCTTTCTTT.

The chain joins TRBV19 to TRBJ2-2, with D possibly being TRBD2 (5 bases). V dropped 0 bases and J dropped 5 bases, with 13 bases sitting between them. The CDR3 extends over 16 amino acids. Germline V lookup: CDR1 LNHDA, CDR2 SQIVND (reference sequence). The CDR3: CASSIEKGVDTGELFF. DNA of the CDR3: TGTGCCAGTAGTATAGAAAAGGGAGTAGATACCGGGGAGCTGTTTTTT.

This clone was observed once. This chain links TRBV27 with TRBJ2-1; D ambiguous. V shed 4 bases and J shed 0 bases, with 10 bases lying between them. Germline values: CDR1 MNHEY, CDR2 SMNVEV (reference sequence). The CDR3 is 15 residues long. The CDR3 sequence: CASSYYRSSYNEQFF. CDR3 nucleotides: TGTGCCAGCAGTTATTACCGAAGCTCCTACAATGAGCAGTTCTTC.

On this clone itself: A much larger clone differs by one base, so this may be a read error. Other DNA sequences within the sample encode an identical CDR3. V gene TRBV2 combines with J gene TRBJ2-1; no definite D call. This CDR3 comprises 11 residues. CDR1 SNHLY and CDR2 FYNNEI come from the germline V gene. Trimming cost V 6 bases and J 2 bases, with 2 bases left between them. The CDR3 DNA is TGTGCCAGCAGCACCTACAATGAGCAGTTCTTC. Amino acid sequence: CASSTYNEQFF.

This chain uses TRBV6-1 with TRBJ2-7; 10 nucleotides line up with TRBD1. CDR1 and CDR2 (germline): MNHNS, SASEGT. Trimming at V came to 2 bases and at J to 5 bases, leaving 9 bases not matched to a gene. The CDR3 covers 16 residues. CDR3 region: CASSESSGQGTNEQYF. The CDR3, as DNA: TGTGCCAGCAGTGAATCCTCGGGACAGGGGACAAACGAGCAGTACTTC.